This TCR beta chain appears in the sequencing data of a study of shared clonotypes between healthy human individuals. Genomic DNA of each subset was evenly split across several immunoSEQ plates. Produced via immunoSEQ multiplex PCR; TCRdb's table is partial and in-frame only. The sample yields some 1.5 million clones, around 97% seen once. Every contributor of samples was a Caucasian grown-up residing in Nashville, Tennessee. The CDR3 runs 17 residues. The V end was cut by 2 bases, the J end by 0 bases, with 15 bases between. CDR1 and CDR2 from the germline V gene are SGHVS and FNYEAQ. The chain has TRBV7-6 and TRBJ2-3, with D unresolved. The specimen sequenced was naive CD4+ T cells sorted from blood. Subset given: CD45RA+ positively selected. This clonotype was sampled from a young man in good health. The CDR3: CASSLIGSPTSTDTQYF. For the CDR3, the DNA is TGTGCCAGCAGCTTAATTGGTAGCCCTACTAGCACAGATACGCAGTATTTT.